One and the same sample provided the 22 T cell receptor beta chains below, sequenced in a study of T cell changes during pregnancy in multiple sclerosis (dated 2019 in TCRdb). Libraries were prepared through the immunoSEQ multiplex PCR assay. The immuneACCESS repertoire file appears here via TCRdb, limited to in-frame rearrangements. These files lack a portion of the clones; in checked studies, under half of the deficit traces to unresolved V genes, and the cause of the others is not known. Across this sample there are around 15,000 clones, with roughly 80% seen only once. The biggest ten clones account for roughly a sixth of the sample. Here the sequenced sample was CD8+ T cells from peripheral blood mononuclear cells, taken in the third trimester of pregnancy. These TCRs come from a female donor in good health, enrolled as a control in a pregnancy study.

The chain recombines TRBV7-9 with TRBJ2-3, with a weak D call TRBD2 (6 bases). Trimming left V 1 base short and J 0 bases short, with 11 bases between. The CDR3 is made up of 16 amino acids. Per germline, CDR1 SEHNR and CDR2 FQNEAQ (reference sequence). The CDR3 region has the DNA TGTGCCAGCAGCTTAGATCCGAGCGGGAGCACAGATACGCAGTATTTT. Residues: CASSLDPSGSTDTQYF.

The rearrangement links TRBV27 to TRBJ2-1; 10 bases match TRBD2. Unmatched junction bases numbered 7, after V lost 3 bases and J lost 8 bases. Germline CDR1 is MNHEY and CDR2 is SMNVEV (reference sequence). The length of the CDR3 is 15 residues. CDR3 sequence (DNA): TGTGCCAGCAGTTTTGAGGCTAGCGGGAGCGATGAGCAGTTCTTC. It codes for CASSFEASGSDEQFF.

V gene TRBV5-1 combines with J gene TRBJ1-2; D gene ambiguous. This CDR3 has 13 amino acids. Trimming took 0 bases from V and 8 from J, leaving 11 bases between them. Germline V lookup: CDR1 SGHRS, CDR2 YFSETQ. The CDR3 DNA sequence: TGCGCCAGCAGCTTGGGACGACCGGGGGGCTACACCTTC. Its protein is CASSLGRPGGYTF.

This clone occurred once. The rearrangement joins TRBV7-9 to TRBJ2-7; 7 bases agree with TRBD1. Germline CDR1 and CDR2: SEHNR and FQNEAQ (reference sequence). The CDR3 is 14 amino acids. V was clipped by 4 bases and J by 1 base; unmatched bases: 4. Here the CDR3 DNA reads TGTGCCAGCAGCTCCGGGACAGCGTCCTACGAGCAGTACTTC. Its translation is CASSSGTASYEQYF.

This chain uses TRBV4-2 with TRBJ2-1; 11 nucleotides match TRBD2. The CDR3 is made up of 15 amino acids. After removal of 1 base from V and 5 bases from J, the junction contained 1 base not matched to a gene. Germline CDR1 and CDR2: LGHNA and YNFKEQ. DNA for the CDR3: TGTGCCAGCAGCCAAGTGACTAGCGGGAACAATGAGCAGTTCTTC. Translation gives CASSQVTSGNNEQFF.

This chain joins TRBV18 and TRBJ2-7; the match to TRBD1 covers 7 bases. Germline lookup yields CDR1 KGHSH and CDR2 LQKENI. V lost 5 bases and J lost 5; bases outside the gene matches: 3. The CDR3 runs to 12 residues. The CDR3 sequence is CASSGQVDEQYF. CDR3 DNA: TGTGCCAGCTCAGGACAGGTCGACGAGCAGTACTTC.

The rearrangement joins TRBV6-4 to TRBJ1-4; 10 positions match TRBD1. The trim removed 6 bases at V and 7 bases at J, leaving 5 bases unmatched. The CDR3 runs to 14 residues. Per the germline V gene, CDR1 is MRHNA and CDR2 is SNTAGT. This CDR3 is CASRQGTGVEKLFF. The DNA for the CDR3 is TGTGCCAGCAGACAGGGGACAGGGGTTGAAAAACTGTTTTTT.

The chain couples TRBV6-1 to TRBJ2-7; tentative D call: TRBD1 (7 bases). Trimming stripped 8 bases from V and 2 bases from J, with 16 bases between. The CDR3 has 14 residues. Germline CDR1 reads MNHNS; CDR2 reads SASEGT. The CDR3 DNA follows: TGTGCCAGCGGCCTGACAGGGAGGACCTACGAGCAGTACTTC. Translated: CASGLTGRTYEQYF.

This chain uses TRBV5-5 with TRBJ1-2, with a tentative D call TRBD1 (5 bases). The CDR3 consists of 14 residues. Germline-derived CDR1 and CDR2 are SGHKS and YYEKEE (reference sequence). The V and J ends lost 4 bases and 4 bases respectively, with 14 bases between them. DNA for the CDR3: TGTGCCAGCAGCCGAGACCGGACACCCTATGGCTACACCTTC. Translation: CASSRDRTPYGYTF.

In its sample, this clone was seen once. The chain links TRBV30 to TRBJ1-5; 8 bases align to TRBD1. The CDR3 contains 16 residues. The germline CDR1 and CDR2 sequences are GTSNPN and SVGIG (reference sequence). The trim removed 1 base at V and 6 bases at J, leaving 11 bases unmatched. The DNA for the CDR3 is TGTGCCTGGAGTGAACGGGCAGGGGGCAACCCTCAGCCCCAGCATTTT. As protein: CAWSERAGGNPQPQHF.

The chain carries TRBV30 and TRBJ1-1, with 7 nucleotides matching TRBD1. V was clipped by 7 bases and J by 1 base; unmatched bases: 9. CDR3 length: 14 amino acids. The V gene's germline CDR1 is GTSNPN and CDR2 SVGIG (reference sequence). CDR3 sequence: CAYLDRPENTEAFF. The CDR3 DNA is TGTGCCTACTTGGACAGGCCCGAGAACACTGAAGCTTTCTTT. The full variable domain, with the rest looked up from reference TRBV30 and TRBJ1-1, is SQTIHQWPATLVQPVGSPLSLECTVEGTSNPNLYWYRQAAGRGLQLLFYSVGIGQISSEVPQNLSASRPQDRQFILSSKKLLLSDSGFYLCAYLDRPENTEAFFGQGTRLTVV.

V is TRBV27 and J is TRBJ2-5; D remains ambiguous. CDR1 and CDR2 (germline): MNHEY, SMNVEV (reference sequence). Trimming removed 8 bases at V and 3 bases at J, with 10 bases between. There are 12 residues in the CDR3. As DNA, the CDR3 is TGTGCCAGCGGTGCTATGGAAGAGACCCAGTACTTC. Protein sequence: CASGAMEETQYF.

V usage is TRBV27 and J usage is TRBJ2-1, with no clear D. The CDR3 length is 12 residues. V was trimmed by 6 bases and J by 7 bases, leaving 10 bases between them. Germline CDR1 MNHEY, CDR2 SMNVEV (reference sequence). As DNA, the CDR3 is TGTGCCAGCAGCCAAGCTCTTAATGAGCAGTTCTTC. This encodes CASSQALNEQFF.

The chain is built from TRBV4-3 and TRBJ2-2, with 7 bases aligning to TRBD1. Germline-derived CDR1 and CDR2 are LGHNA and YSLEER. The CDR3 totals 14 residues. V was clipped by 4 bases and J by 5 bases; unmatched bases: 4. The CDR3, as DNA: TGCGCCAGCAGCCTGGACAGGCATACCGGGGAGCTGTTTTTT. It specifies CASSLDRHTGELFF.

This clone ranks as medium-sized (0.01 to 0.1%). The chain couples TRBV11-3 to TRBJ2-1, with D unresolved. The CDR3 has 12 residues. Trimming removed 4 bases from V and 7 bases from J, with 8 bases in between. Germline lookup yields CDR1 SGHNT and CDR2 YENEEA. CDR3 sequence reads: CASSYTENEQFF. The CDR3, as DNA: TGTGCCAGCAGCTACACAGAAAATGAGCAGTTCTTC.

The genes are TRBV6-6 and TRBJ1-2, with no clear D. The CDR3 loop spans 12 amino acids. The germline V gene has CDR1 MNHNY and CDR2 SVGAGI (reference sequence). Trimming stripped 7 bases from V and 5 bases from J, with 11 bases between. The CDR3 region has the DNA TGTGCCAGCACCCCGCAAGCATATGGCTACACCTTC. It codes for CASTPQAYGYTF.

The chain combines TRBV5-1 with TRBJ2-5; 7 bases map to TRBD1. The CDR3 has 15 amino acids. The V segment lost 0 bases and the J segment 5 bases; nucleotides outside the gene matches: 7. Germline V gene data show CDR1 as SGHRS and CDR2 as YFSETQ. The CDR3 nucleotides read TGCGCCAGCAGCTTGGAGACAGGGCTTGGGGAGACCCAGTACTTC. As protein: CASSLETGLGETQYF.

This clone showed up just a few times. The chain links TRBV6-6 to TRBJ2-5; 9 nucleotides line up with TRBD2. The CDR3 is 14 amino acids. Germline V gives CDR1 MNHNY, CDR2 SVGAGI (reference sequence). Trimming removed 5 bases from V and 1 base from J; junction bases left unmatched: 2. The CDR3 nucleotides read TGTGCCAGCAGTCCTAGCGGGGCCCAAGAGACCCAGTACTTC. Translation: CASSPSGAQETQYF.

This rearrangement joins TRBV7-9 to TRBJ2-3; D call uncertain. The CDR3 extends over 15 amino acids. Germline assignment: CDR1 SEHNR and CDR2 FQNEAQ (reference sequence). Trimming left V 6 bases short and J 2 bases short, with 15 bases between. CDR3 region: CASSSTPTLTDTQYF. CDR3 DNA: TGTGCCAGCAGTTCCACTCCCACGCTCACAGATACGCAGTATTTT. Filled out from reference TRBV7-9 and TRBJ2-3, the complete variable domain reads DTGVSQNPRHKITKRGQNVTFRCDPISEHNRLYWYRQTLGQGPEFLTYFQNEAQLEKSRLLSDRFSAERPKGSFSTLEIQRTEQGDSAMYLCASSSTPTLTDTQYFGPGTRLTVL.

This chain connects TRBV7-9 to TRBJ2-5, with TRBD1 matching 7 bases. The CDR3 length is 15 residues. The trim removed 5 bases at V and 5 bases at J, leaving 11 bases unmatched. Germline V gene lookup returns CDR1 SEHNR and CDR2 FQNEAQ (reference sequence). CDR3 DNA sequence: TGTGCCAGCAGCCCCGGGACAGCGGTAGCGGAGACCCAGTACTTC. This translates into CASSPGTAVAETQYF.

The chain couples TRBV6-5 to TRBJ1-3; D might be TRBD1 (6 bases). Germline CDR1 MNHEY, CDR2 SVGAGI. Between the trimmed V and J ends, which lost 0 bases and 4 bases, there was a span of 7 bases. The CDR3 covers 14 residues. CDR3: CASSYSDRGNTIYF. CDR3 in DNA: TGTGCCAGCAGTTACTCGGACAGAGGAAACACCATATATTTT.

The rearrangement uses TRBV6-1 and TRBJ2-1; TRBD1 aligns across 9 bases. V was clipped by 6 bases and J by 8 bases; unmatched bases: 8. The CDR3 is made up of 14 amino acids. Germline V gene lookup returns CDR1 MNHNS and CDR2 SASEGT. The CDR3, as DNA: TGTGCCAGCAGCGCAGACAGGGGGGTCGATGAGCAGTTCTTC. Its translation is CASSADRGVDEQFF.